One sample yielded the 9 T cell receptor beta chains listed below, sequenced in a study of T cells in tumors and immune-related adverse events. Clones were sequenced by immunoSEQ multiplex PCR, and TCRdb holds only the in-frame ones, with some missing. Of under 10,000 clones listed, 94% were seen once; the top ten hold around 2.3%. Sequenced material: lymph node tissue, taken from a patient treated with anti-PD-1 therapy. The receptors come from a female donor with metastatic renal cell carcinoma.

This rearrangement joins TRBV10-1 to TRBJ2-7; D is unresolved. The CDR3 extends over 14 amino acids. V lost 0 bases, J lost 2 bases, and 8 bases lay in between. Germline V lookup: CDR1 WNHNN, CDR2 SYGVQD (reference sequence). This CDR3 reads CASSESGDPYEQYF. CDR3 sequence (DNA): TGCGCCAGCAGTGAGTCTGGCGACCCCTACGAGCAGTACTTC.

This chain links TRBV28 with TRBJ2-1; 9 nucleotides line up with TRBD2. V lost 4 bases, J lost 3 bases, and 7 bases stayed unmatched. Germline CDR1 MDHEN, CDR2 SYDVKM. This CDR3 has 16 amino acids. CDR3 in amino acids: CASSSLAGSLYNEQFF. Written as DNA, the CDR3 is TGTGCCAGCAGTTCGCTAGCGGGAAGTCTCTACAATGAGCAGTTCTTC.

The gene calls are TRBV7-6 and TRBJ2-2; no firm D call. The V end was cut by 2 bases, the J end by 5 bases, with 9 bases between. From germline, CDR1 is SGHVS and CDR2 FNYEAQ. The CDR3 length is 14 residues. The CDR3 DNA reads as TGTGCCAGCAGCTTATCGGGCGGAACCGGGGAGCTGTTTTTT. Protein product: CASSLSGGTGELFF. The full variable domain, in which reference TRBV7-6 and TRBJ2-2 provide the parts outside the CDR3, is GAGVSQSPRYKVTKRGQDVALRCDPISGHVSLYWYRQALGQGPEFLTYFNYEAQQDKSGLPNDRFSAERPEGSISTLTIQRTEQRDSAMYRCASSLSGGTGELFFGEGSRLTVL.

The chain employs TRBV10-3 and TRBJ2-3, with 12 bases aligning to TRBD2. CDR1 ENHRY and CDR2 SYGVKD come from the germline V gene. V shed 10 bases and J 3 bases; nucleotides not matched to a gene: 2. The CDR3 is made up of 13 amino acids. DNA for the CDR3: TGTGCCACTGGACTAGCGGGGACAGATACGCAGTATTTT. It codes for CATGLAGTDTQYF.

This chain joins TRBV27 and TRBJ1-2; a possible D gene is TRBD1 (6 bases). CDR3 length equals 15 residues. CDR1 and CDR2 from the germline V gene are MNHEY and SMNVEV (reference sequence). Trimming stripped 4 bases from V and 3 bases from J, with 15 bases between. This CDR3 is CASSSNQGYYYGYTF. The CDR3 DNA reads TGTGCCAGCAGTTCTAATCAGGGGTATTACTATGGCTACACCTTC.

This rearrangement joins TRBV27 to TRBJ2-1, with D tentatively TRBD2 (6 bases). V was pared by 3 bases and J by 0 bases, with 12 bases between. The CDR3 runs 16 residues. From germline, CDR1 is MNHEY and CDR2 SMNVEV (reference sequence). CDR3 coding DNA: TGTGCCAGCAGTTTGGCTAGCGCCAGCTCCTACAATGAGCAGTTCTTC. Translating it yields CASSLASASSYNEQFF.

The chain recombines TRBV29-1 with TRBJ1-2; weak D call: TRBD1 (6 bases). V dropped 7 bases and J dropped 5 bases, with 11 bases sitting between them. Germline CDR1 SQVTM, CDR2 ANQGSEA. The CDR3 runs to 11 residues. The CDR3 loop reads CSAYGQYGYTF. CDR3 DNA: TGCAGCGCTTACGGACAGTATGGCTACACCTTC.

The chain has TRBV9 and TRBJ1-2; a possible D gene is TRBD1 (5 bases). V lost 9 bases and J 8 bases, leaving 14 bases between the germline ends. Germline assignment: CDR1 SGDLS and CDR2 YYNGEE. This CDR3 comprises 11 residues. As DNA, the CDR3 is TGTGCCACCCGCTCAGGGTCCGGCTACACCTTC. Amino acid sequence: CATRSGSGYTF.

V is TRBV11-3 and J is TRBJ2-2, with D tentatively TRBD2 (5 bases). This CDR3 is built from 14 residues. Germline V gene data show CDR1 as SGHNT and CDR2 as YENEEA. Trimming cost V 2 bases and J 8 bases, with 12 bases left between them. The CDR3 protein is CASSLFEGKGELFF. In DNA, the CDR3 is TGTGCCAGCAGCTTATTTGAGGGCAAGGGGGAGCTGTTTTTT.